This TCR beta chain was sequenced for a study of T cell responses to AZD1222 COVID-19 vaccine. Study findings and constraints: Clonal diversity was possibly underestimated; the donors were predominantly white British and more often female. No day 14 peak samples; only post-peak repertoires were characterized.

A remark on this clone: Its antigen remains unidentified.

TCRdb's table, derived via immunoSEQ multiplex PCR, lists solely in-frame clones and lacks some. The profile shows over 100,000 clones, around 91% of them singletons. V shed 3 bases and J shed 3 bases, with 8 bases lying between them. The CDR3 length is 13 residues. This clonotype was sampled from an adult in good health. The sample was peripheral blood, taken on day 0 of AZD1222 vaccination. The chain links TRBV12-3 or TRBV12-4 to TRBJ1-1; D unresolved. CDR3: CASSFSRDTEAFF. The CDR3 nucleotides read TGTGCCAGCAGTTTCAGCCGGGACACTGAAGCTTTCTTT.